This T cell receptor (beta chain) was documented in a study of T cell responses to AZD1222 COVID-19 vaccine. Findings and caveats of the study: Clonal diversity was possibly underestimated; the donors were predominantly white British and more often female. The number of AZD1222 recipients seropositive at baseline was only 5 to 7. Regions left unmutated in variants are reportedly the target of nearly half of spike-specific TCRs.

A note on this clone: Antigen specificity is unknown.

TCRdb's table, derived via immunoSEQ multiplex PCR, lists solely in-frame clones and lacks some. The sample yields about 83,000 clones, around nine tenths seen once. The V gene's germline CDR1 is SGHTA and CDR2 FQGNSA. The CDR3 extends over 15 amino acids. Trimming removed 5 bases at V and 7 bases at J, with 17 bases between. The material sequenced was peripheral blood, taken on day 0 of MenACWY control vaccination. The TCR comes from an adult in good health. This rearrangement joins TRBV7-2 to TRBJ1-4; possibly TRBD1 for D (5 bases). CDR3 region: CASSTRQWGSEKLFF. The CDR3 DNA sequence: TGTGCCAGCAGCACGCGACAGTGGGGGAGTGAAAAACTGTTTTTT.